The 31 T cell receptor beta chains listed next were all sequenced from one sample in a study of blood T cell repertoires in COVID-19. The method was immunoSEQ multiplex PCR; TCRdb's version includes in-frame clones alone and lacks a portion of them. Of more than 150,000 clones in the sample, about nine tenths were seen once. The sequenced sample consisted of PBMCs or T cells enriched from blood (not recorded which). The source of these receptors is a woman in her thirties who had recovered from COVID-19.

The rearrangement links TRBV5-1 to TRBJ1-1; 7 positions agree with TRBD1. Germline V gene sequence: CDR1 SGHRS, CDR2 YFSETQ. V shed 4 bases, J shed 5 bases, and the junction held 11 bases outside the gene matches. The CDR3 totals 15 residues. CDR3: CASSTTTGVGTEAFF. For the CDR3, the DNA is TGCGCCAGCAGCACAACAACAGGGGTGGGAACTGAAGCTTTCTTT.

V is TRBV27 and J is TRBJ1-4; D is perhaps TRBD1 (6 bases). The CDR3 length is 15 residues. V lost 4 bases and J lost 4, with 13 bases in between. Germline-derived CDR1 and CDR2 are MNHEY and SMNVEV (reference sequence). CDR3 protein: CASSSSNRVNEKLFF. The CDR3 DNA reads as TGTGCCAGCAGTTCCTCTAACAGGGTTAATGAAAAACTGTTTTTT.

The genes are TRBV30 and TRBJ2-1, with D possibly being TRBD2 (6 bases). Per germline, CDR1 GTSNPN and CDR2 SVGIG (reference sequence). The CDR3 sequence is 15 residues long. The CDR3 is CARGIGETSYNEQFF. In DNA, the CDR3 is TGTGCACGGGGGATCGGGGAGACCTCCTACAATGAGCAGTTCTTC.

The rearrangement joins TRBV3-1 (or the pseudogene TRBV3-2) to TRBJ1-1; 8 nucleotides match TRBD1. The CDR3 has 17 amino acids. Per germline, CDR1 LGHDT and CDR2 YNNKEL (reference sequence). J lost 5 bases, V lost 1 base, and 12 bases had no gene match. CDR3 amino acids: CASSQAVGYRGSTEAFF. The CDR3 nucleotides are TGTGCCAGCAGCCAAGCGGTTGGGTACAGGGGGTCAACTGAAGCTTTCTTT.

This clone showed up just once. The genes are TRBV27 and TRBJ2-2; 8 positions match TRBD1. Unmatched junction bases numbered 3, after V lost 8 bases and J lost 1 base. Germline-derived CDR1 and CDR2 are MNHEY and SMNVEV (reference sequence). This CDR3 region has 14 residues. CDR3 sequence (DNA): TGTGCCAGCGGAGGACAGGGGAACACCGGGGAGCTGTTTTTT. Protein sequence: CASGGQGNTGELFF.

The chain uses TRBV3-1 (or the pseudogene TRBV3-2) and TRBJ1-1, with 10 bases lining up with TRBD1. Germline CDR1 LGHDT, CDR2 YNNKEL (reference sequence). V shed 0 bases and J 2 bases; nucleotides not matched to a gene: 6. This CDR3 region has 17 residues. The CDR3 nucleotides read TGTGCCAGCAGCCAAGAACGGGACAGGGGCTATAACACTGAAGCTTTCTTT. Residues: CASSQERDRGYNTEAFF.

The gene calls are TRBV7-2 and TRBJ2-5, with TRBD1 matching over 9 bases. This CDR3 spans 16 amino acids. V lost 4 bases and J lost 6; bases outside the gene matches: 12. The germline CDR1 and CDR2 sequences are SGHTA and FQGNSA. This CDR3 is CASSYLPGQGVQTQYF. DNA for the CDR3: TGTGCCAGCAGCTATCTACCGGGACAGGGAGTTCAGACCCAGTACTTC. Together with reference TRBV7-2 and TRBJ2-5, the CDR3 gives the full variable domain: GAGVSQSPSNKVTEKGKDVELRCDPISGHTALYWYRQSLGQGLEFLIYFQGNSAPDKSGLPSDRFSAERTGGSVSTLTIQRTQQEDSAVYLCASSYLPGQGVQTQYFGPGTRLLVL.

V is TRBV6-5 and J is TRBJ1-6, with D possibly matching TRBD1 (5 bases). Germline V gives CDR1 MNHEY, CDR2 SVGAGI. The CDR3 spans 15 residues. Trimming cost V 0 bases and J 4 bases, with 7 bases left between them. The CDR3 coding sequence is TGTGCCAGCAGTTACTCGGGGCCTTATAATTCACCCCTCCACTTT. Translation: CASSYSGPYNSPLHF.

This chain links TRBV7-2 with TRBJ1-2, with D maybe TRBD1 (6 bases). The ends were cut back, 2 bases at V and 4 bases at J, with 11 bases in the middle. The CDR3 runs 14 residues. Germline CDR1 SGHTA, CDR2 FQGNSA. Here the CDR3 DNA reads TGTGCCAGCAGCTTACCAGGGGTGGGCTATGGCTACACCTTC. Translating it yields CASSLPGVGYGYTF.

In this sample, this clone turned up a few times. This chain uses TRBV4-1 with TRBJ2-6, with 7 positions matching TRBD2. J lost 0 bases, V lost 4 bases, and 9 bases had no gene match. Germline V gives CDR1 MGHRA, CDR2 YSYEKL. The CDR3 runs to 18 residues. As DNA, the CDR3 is TGCGCCAGCAGCCCCCCCGGGGGGTATGTCTCTGGGGCCAACGTCCTGACTTTC. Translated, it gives CASSPPGGYVSGANVLTF.

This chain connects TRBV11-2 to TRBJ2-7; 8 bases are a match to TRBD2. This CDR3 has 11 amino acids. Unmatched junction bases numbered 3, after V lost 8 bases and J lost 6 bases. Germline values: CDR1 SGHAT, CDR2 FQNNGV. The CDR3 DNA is TGTGCCAGCCTTGGGACTAGCGAGCAGTACTTC. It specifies CASLGTSEQYF.

The CDR3 bases are TGTGCCAGCAGCCAACCCTGGACAGGGTGGAGCAATCAGCCCCAGCATTTT. Translation gives CASSQPWTGWSNQPQHF. The chain joins TRBV3-1 (or the pseudogene TRBV3-2) to TRBJ1-5; 8 bases agree with TRBD1. Germline V gives CDR1 LGHDT, CDR2 YNNKEL (reference sequence). The CDR3 runs to 17 residues. V was clipped by 2 bases and J by 1 base; unmatched bases: 7.

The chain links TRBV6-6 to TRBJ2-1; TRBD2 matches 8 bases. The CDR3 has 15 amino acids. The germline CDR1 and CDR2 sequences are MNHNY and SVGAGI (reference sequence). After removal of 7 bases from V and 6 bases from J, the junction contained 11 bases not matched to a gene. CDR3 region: CASMSTSLAGNEQFF. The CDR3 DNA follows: TGTGCCAGCATGTCGACTAGCCTAGCGGGCAATGAGCAGTTCTTC.

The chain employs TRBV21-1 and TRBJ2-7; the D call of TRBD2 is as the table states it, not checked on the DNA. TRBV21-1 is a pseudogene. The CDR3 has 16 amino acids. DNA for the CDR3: TGTGCCAGCAGCAAAGTAACGCTAGCGGGAGTCGCTTTGCAGTACTTC. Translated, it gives CASSKVTLAGVALQYF.

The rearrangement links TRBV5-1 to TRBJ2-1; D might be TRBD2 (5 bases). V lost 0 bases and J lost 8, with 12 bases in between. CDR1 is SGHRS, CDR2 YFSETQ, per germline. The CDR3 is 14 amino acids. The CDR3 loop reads CASSLEGARHEQFF. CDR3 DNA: TGCGCCAGCAGCTTGGAGGGAGCGAGACATGAGCAGTTCTTC.

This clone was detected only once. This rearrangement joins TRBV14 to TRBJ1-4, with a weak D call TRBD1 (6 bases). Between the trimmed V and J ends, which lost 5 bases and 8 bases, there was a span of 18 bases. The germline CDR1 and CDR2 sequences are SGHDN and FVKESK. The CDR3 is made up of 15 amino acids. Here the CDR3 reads CASSIRVGGYEKLFF. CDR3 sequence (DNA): TGTGCCAGCAGCATCCGGGTAGGGGGTTACGAAAAACTGTTTTTT.

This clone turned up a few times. CDR3 residues: CASSARDRDLFRHGYTF. The CDR3, as DNA: TGTGCCAGCAGCGCCCGGGACAGGGACCTGTTTCGTCATGGCTACACCTTC. The rearrangement links TRBV13 to TRBJ1-2, with TRBD1 identical over 9 bases. Germline V gives CDR1 PRHDT, CDR2 FYEKMQ (reference sequence). V was clipped by 5 bases and J by 6 bases; unmatched bases: 16. The CDR3 spans 17 residues.

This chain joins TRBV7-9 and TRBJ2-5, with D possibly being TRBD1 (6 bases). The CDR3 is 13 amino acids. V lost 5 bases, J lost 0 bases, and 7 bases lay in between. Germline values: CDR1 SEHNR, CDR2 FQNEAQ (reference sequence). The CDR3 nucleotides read TGTGCCAGCAGCCGGACAGACCAAGAGACCCAGTACTTC. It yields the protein CASSRTDQETQYF.

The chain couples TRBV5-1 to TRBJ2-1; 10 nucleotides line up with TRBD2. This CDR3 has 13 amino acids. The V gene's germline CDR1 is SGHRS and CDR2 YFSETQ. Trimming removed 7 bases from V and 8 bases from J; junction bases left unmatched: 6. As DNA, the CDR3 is TGCGCCAGCTTTCAAAGCGGGAGGGATGAGCAGTTCTTC. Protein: CASFQSGRDEQFF.

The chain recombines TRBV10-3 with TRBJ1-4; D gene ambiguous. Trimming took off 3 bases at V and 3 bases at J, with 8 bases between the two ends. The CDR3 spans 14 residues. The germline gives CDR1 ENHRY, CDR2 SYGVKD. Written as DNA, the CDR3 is TGTGCCATCAGTGAATCGGGTGCTAATGAAAAACTGTTTTTT. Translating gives CAISESGANEKLFF.

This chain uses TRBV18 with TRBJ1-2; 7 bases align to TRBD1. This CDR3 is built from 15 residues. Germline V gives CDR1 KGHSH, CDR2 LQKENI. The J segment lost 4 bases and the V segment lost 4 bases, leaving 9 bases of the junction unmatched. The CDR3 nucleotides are TGTGCCAGCTCACAGGGGGCGAGCGGGGGCTATGGCTACACCTTC. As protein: CASSQGASGGYGYTF.

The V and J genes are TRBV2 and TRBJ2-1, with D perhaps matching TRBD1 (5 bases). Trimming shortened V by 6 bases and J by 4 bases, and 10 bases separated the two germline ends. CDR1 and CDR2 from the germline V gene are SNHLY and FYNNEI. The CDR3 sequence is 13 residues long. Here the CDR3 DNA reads TGTGCCAGCAGGGCTCGACAGTACAATGAGCAGTTCTTC. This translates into CASRARQYNEQFF.

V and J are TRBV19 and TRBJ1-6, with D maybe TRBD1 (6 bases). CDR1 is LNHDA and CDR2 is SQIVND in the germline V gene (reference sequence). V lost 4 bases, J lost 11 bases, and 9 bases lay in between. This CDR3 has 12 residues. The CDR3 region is CASSRGGPPLHF. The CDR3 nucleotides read TGTGCCAGTAGTAGGGGGGGGCCACCCCTCCACTTT.

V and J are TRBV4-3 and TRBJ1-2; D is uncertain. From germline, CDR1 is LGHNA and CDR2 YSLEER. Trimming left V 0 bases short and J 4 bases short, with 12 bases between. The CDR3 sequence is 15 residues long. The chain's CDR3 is CASSQDGGSGYGYTF. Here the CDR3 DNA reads TGCGCCAGCAGCCAAGATGGAGGGTCCGGCTATGGCTACACCTTC.

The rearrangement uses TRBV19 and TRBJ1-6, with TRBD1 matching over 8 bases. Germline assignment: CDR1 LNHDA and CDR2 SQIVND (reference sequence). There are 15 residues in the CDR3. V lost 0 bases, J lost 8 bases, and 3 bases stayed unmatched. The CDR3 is CASSIDDRGHSPLHF. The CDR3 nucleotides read TGTGCCAGTAGTATAGACGACAGGGGACATTCACCCCTCCACTTT.

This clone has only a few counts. The DNA of the CDR3 is TGTGCCAGTAGTAGCCCGGGACAGAAGAAGGACCAGCATTTT. It specifies CASSSPGQKKDQHF. The chain links TRBV19 to TRBJ1-5; 7 bases line up with TRBD1. V lost 4 bases to trimming and J lost 12 bases; unmatched junction nucleotides: 12. Germline CDR1 LNHDA, CDR2 SQIVND (reference sequence). This CDR3 comprises 14 residues.

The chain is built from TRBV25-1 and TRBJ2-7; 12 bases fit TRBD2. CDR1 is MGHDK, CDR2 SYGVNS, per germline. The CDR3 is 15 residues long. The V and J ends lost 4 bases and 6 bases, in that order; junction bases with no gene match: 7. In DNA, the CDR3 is TGTGCCAGCAGTGCTCTAGCGGGAGGGCTTGGCGAGCAGTACTTC. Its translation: CASSALAGGLGEQYF.

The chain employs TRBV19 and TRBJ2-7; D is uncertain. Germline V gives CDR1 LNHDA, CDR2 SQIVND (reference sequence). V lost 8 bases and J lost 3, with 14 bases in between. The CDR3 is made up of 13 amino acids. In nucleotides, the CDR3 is TGTGCCAGTTCCTCCAGTGGAGTCTACGAGCAGTACTTC. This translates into CASSSSGVYEQYF.

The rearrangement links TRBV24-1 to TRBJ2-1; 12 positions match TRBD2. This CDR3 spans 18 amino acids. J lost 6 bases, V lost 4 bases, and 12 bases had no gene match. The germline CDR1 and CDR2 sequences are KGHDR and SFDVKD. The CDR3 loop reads CATSDDALTSGRGNEQFF. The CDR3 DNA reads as TGTGCCACCAGTGACGACGCCCTGACTAGCGGGAGAGGCAATGAGCAGTTCTTC.

The CDR3 loop reads CASSPGQGIYEQYF. Written as DNA, the CDR3 is TGTGCCAGCTCTCCGGGACAGGGGATTTACGAGCAGTACTTC. This sequence joins TRBV18 and TRBJ2-7; TRBD1 matches at 10 bases. Germline V gene sequence: CDR1 KGHSH, CDR2 LQKENI. The CDR3 contains 14 residues. With V trimmed by 6 bases and J by 4 bases, 6 bases remained unmatched.

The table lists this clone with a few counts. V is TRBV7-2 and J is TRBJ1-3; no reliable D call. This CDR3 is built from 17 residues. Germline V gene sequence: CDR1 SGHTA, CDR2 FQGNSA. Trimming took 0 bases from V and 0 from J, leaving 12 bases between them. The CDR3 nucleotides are TGTGCCAGCAGCTTAGCTGTGGGCCAGAGCTCTGGAAACACCATATATTTT. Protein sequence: CASSLAVGQSSGNTIYF.